The entry that follows covers one TCR beta chain sequence. Its antigen is as yet unknown. TCRdb recomputed calls from the 5' RACE reads with MiXCR, one row per CDR3 protein. The sample holds just over 500,000 distinct CDR3 sequences; roughly a fifth are singletons and the top ten take 0.75% to 0.95%. Trimming took 9 bases from V and 4 from J; bases not matched to a gene: 11. The CDR3 is 14 residues long. Every one of the donors was a healthy Caucasian. The entry originates in a study of identical twins. Study conclusions and caveats: Invariant MAIT and iNKT cells may have partly biased zero-insertion analyses. Out-of-frame TCR alpha sharing observed in monozygotic twins exceeded model estimates.

These data were also filed under a second study, of T cells expressing NK-cell markers. That paper adds: The contribution of dominant NKG2C+ clonotypes to CD8+ T cells in six or seven donors was about 1.0-7.5%.

The sequence derives from a woman younger than 35 in good health. The sample taken for sequencing was CD4+ T cells sorted from blood. V is TRBV12-3 or TRBV12-4 and J is TRBJ1-2, with 7 bases fitting TRBD1. The CDR3 coding sequence is TGTGCCAGTCGAAGGGGGCCCAGCCCCTATGGCTACACCTTC. Translating gives CASRRGPSPYGYTF.